This entry is about one TCR beta chain. This table comes from immunoSEQ multiplex PCR, and its TCRdb copy is limited to in-frame clones, with some not included. Of nearly 200,000 clones listed, roughly nine tenths are singletons. This record belongs to a study of blood T cell repertoires in COVID-19. The CDR3 runs 16 residues. Trimming removed 2 bases at V and 4 bases at J, with 14 bases between. Germline V lookup: CDR1 SNHLY, CDR2 FYNNEI. The study recruited people aged roughly 18 to 89 years across approximately 25 US areas. The chain carries TRBV2 and TRBJ1-4; D possibly corresponds to TRBD1 (6 bases). The source material was PBMCs or T cells enriched from blood (not recorded which). This clonotype originated in a woman aged 18-29 years who had recovered from COVID-19. CDR3 DNA sequence: TGTGCCAGCAGTGAACGGGACACCAGCAGTAATGAAAAACTGTTTTTT. As protein: CASSERDTSSNEKLFF.